Presented here are 5 T cell receptor beta chains from one specimen sequenced in a study of T cell responses to AZD1222 COVID-19 vaccine. Assay: immunoSEQ multiplex PCR; the TCRdb copy retains only in-frame clones and omits some. The sample holds about 75,000 clones, around 86% seen once. The sample consisted of peripheral blood, taken 28 days after the second AZD1222 dose. These receptors were collected from an adult who received the AZD1222 COVID-19 vaccine.

This chain uses TRBV13 with TRBJ2-3; possibly TRBD1 or TRBD2 for D (5 bases each). The CDR3 runs to 16 residues. V was cut by 1 base and J by 4 bases, with 15 bases left in between. Per the germline V gene, CDR1 is PRHDT and CDR2 is FYEKMQ (reference sequence). The CDR3 region is CASSLVGPNGPDTQYF. CDR3 nucleotides: TGTGCCAGCAGCTTAGTGGGACCCAACGGCCCAGATACGCAGTATTTT.

The table lists this clone with a few counts. CDR3 sequence: CASSSGLYGYTF. The CDR3 DNA sequence: TGTGCCAGCAGCTCGGGACTCTATGGCTACACCTTC. This chain links TRBV7-9 with TRBJ1-2; the D gene is possibly TRBD1 (5 bases). With 4 bases removed from V and 4 bases from J, the gap between germline ends came to 7 bases. The CDR3 runs 12 residues. The germline CDR1 and CDR2 sequences are SEHNR and FQNEAQ (reference sequence).

This chain connects TRBV5-4 to TRBJ1-2; D unresolved. The CDR3 is 12 amino acids. CDR1 and CDR2 from the germline V gene are SGHNT and YYREEE (reference sequence). Deletions cut 4 bases from V and 7 bases from J, with 11 bases between. The chain's CDR3 is CASSLSDRGYTF. The CDR3, as DNA: TGTGCCAGCAGCCTTTCTGACCGTGGCTACACCTTC.

As for this clone: An end of the junction does not agree with germline; a read error may underlie this. The chain employs TRBV6-2 or TRBV6-3 and TRBJ1-4; weak D call: TRBD1 (5 bases). CDR3 length: 17 residues. Germline CDR1 MNHEY, CDR2 SVGEGT. CDR3 protein: CASSYSIERGLAENLFF. As DNA, the CDR3 is TGTGCCAGCAGTTACTCGATTGAAAGGGGTCTGGCGGAAAACCTGTTTTTT.

V is TRBV4-1 and J is TRBJ1-2; D is possibly TRBD1 (6 bases). Germline-derived CDR1 and CDR2 are MGHRA and YSYEKL. V lost 1 base to trimming and J lost 4 bases, with 22 bases between them. The CDR3 totals 18 residues. The CDR3 region is CASSQGVLGQTLSYGYTF. The DNA for the CDR3 is TGCGCCAGCAGCCAAGGGGTTCTAGGACAGACGTTGTCCTATGGCTACACCTTC.